A single sample is the source of the 5 T cell receptor beta chains below, sequenced in a study of blood T cell repertoires in COVID-19. Generated by immunoSEQ multiplex PCR, the TCRdb table keeps only in-frame clones and is missing some. The data contain roughly 260,000 clones, approximately 88% of them seen just once; the ten biggest clones take up 2.5% to 3%. The sequencing input was PBMCs or T cells enriched from blood (not recorded which). Every receptor here comes from a young woman with acute COVID-19.

J is TRBJ2-5 and V is TRBV3-1 (or the pseudogene TRBV3-2); TRBD2 might be the D (6 bases). Trimming removed 4 bases at V and 5 bases at J, with 17 bases between. CDR1 and CDR2 from the germline V gene are LGHDT and YNNKEL (reference sequence). This CDR3 is 15 amino acids long. The CDR3, as DNA: TGTGCCAGCAGCCCCATGCCGGGGGAGAGCGAGACCCAGTACTTC. This encodes CASSPMPGESETQYF.

The chain combines TRBV19 with TRBJ2-4; TRBD2 agrees at 7 bases. The CDR3 extends over 17 amino acids. Germline loops: CDR1 LNHDA, CDR2 SQIVND (reference sequence). Losses at the gene ends were 5 bases for V and 2 bases for J; bases not matched to a gene: 12. The CDR3 is CASSVLGAGTPKNIQYF. DNA for the CDR3: TGTGCCAGTAGTGTCCTCGGAGCGGGAACTCCCAAAAACATTCAGTACTTC.

This clone has a single count. J is TRBJ2-3 and V is TRBV5-1; D not resolved. CDR3 length: 13 amino acids. In germline, CDR1 is SGHRS, CDR2 YFSETQ. The V end was cut by 5 bases, the J end by 3 bases, with 10 bases between. The CDR3 DNA sequence: TGCGCCAGCAGACCGAGGCCAACAGATACGCAGTATTTT. Translated, it gives CASRPRPTDTQYF.

The V call is TRBV5-4, the J call TRBJ2-7; TRBD1 agrees at 7 bases. The CDR3 is made up of 13 amino acids. V gave up 3 bases and J gave up 2 bases; unmatched junction bases: 2. Germline values: CDR1 SGHNT, CDR2 YYREEE (reference sequence). Here the CDR3 reads CASSSGGPYEQYF. CDR3 nucleotides: TGTGCCAGCAGCTCAGGGGGTCCCTACGAGCAGTACTTC.

With regard to this clone: Other DNA sequences from this sample encode an identical CDR3 as well. The chain couples TRBV27 to TRBJ1-5; tentative D call: TRBD1 (5 bases). The CDR3 spans 12 residues. Per the germline V gene, CDR1 is MNHEY and CDR2 is SMNVEV (reference sequence). Trimming shortened V by 3 bases and J by 7 bases, and 7 bases separated the two germline ends. The CDR3 DNA follows: TGTGCCAGCAGTTTCCAGGGCCAGCCCCAGCATTTT. Encoded protein: CASSFQGQPQHF.